The 21 T cell receptor beta chains reported below all come from one sample, sequenced in a study of cytomegalovirus exposure and HLA in healthy donors (dated by TCRdb to about 2017). Preparation of the library involved the immunoSEQ multiplex PCR assay. A mixture of 60 forward primers for TCR Vbeta segments and 13 reverse primers for TCR Jbeta segments was used in the multiplex PCR. TCRdb took this table from immuneACCESS and kept in-frame rearrangements with V and J called. Such tables lack part of the clones; where checked against another copy, unresolved V genes explain under half of the gap, and the rest is unexplained. The sample data list under 150,000 clones, and over 75% of these were observed just once. The ten largest clones represent more than 2.5% of the sample. The specimen sequenced was PBMCs. The receptors stem from a male donor in good health and CMV-seronegative.

This clone has more than one count but fewer than ten. V gene TRBV25-1 combines with J gene TRBJ1-1, with TRBD1 matching over 8 bases. CDR1 and CDR2 from the germline V gene are MGHDK and SYGVNS. Trimming at V came to 6 bases and at J to 4 bases, leaving 7 bases not matched to a gene. CDR3 length: 14 residues. CDR3 sequence: CASSAQGGSTEAFF. DNA for the CDR3: TGTGCCAGCAGCGCACAGGGGGGGAGCACTGAAGCTTTCTTT.

The rearrangement joins TRBV9 to TRBJ2-1; TRBD2 matches 9 bases. The CDR3 has 15 amino acids. Trimming removed 2 bases from V and 7 bases from J; junction bases left unmatched: 7. Germline CDR1 and CDR2: SGDLS and YYNGEE. The CDR3 protein is CASSVLAGYGNEQFF. CDR3 sequence (DNA): TGTGCCAGCAGCGTCCTAGCGGGGTACGGAAATGAGCAGTTCTTC.

This rearrangement joins TRBV30 to TRBJ2-6, with 9 bases identical to TRBD1. V shed 6 bases, J shed 4 bases, and the junction held 13 bases outside the gene matches. This CDR3 region has 17 residues. Germline assignment: CDR1 GTSNPN and CDR2 SVGIG (reference sequence). The CDR3 sequence: CACPSPGTGSGANVLTF. The CDR3 DNA is TGTGCCTGCCCCTCACCCGGGACAGGGTCGGGGGCCAACGTCCTGACTTTC.

This chain connects TRBV30 to TRBJ1-2, with D perhaps TRBD1 (5 bases). This CDR3 comprises 13 residues. V gave up 2 bases and J gave up 8 bases, with 15 bases separating them. Germline CDR1 GTSNPN, CDR2 SVGIG (reference sequence). The CDR3 protein is CAWSLVGPGGYTF. CDR3 DNA sequence: TGTGCCTGGAGTTTGGTTGGCCCAGGGGGCTACACCTTC.

The rearrangement joins TRBV7-9 to TRBJ1-5; TRBD1 matches at 7 bases. Germline V CDR1 and CDR2: SEHNR, FQNEAQ (reference sequence). The trim removed 5 bases at V and 6 bases at J, leaving 7 bases unmatched. The CDR3 is made up of 14 amino acids. CDR3: CASSETGQSQPQHF. The CDR3 DNA reads TGTGCCAGCAGCGAGACGGGACAGAGTCAGCCCCAGCATTTT.

Comment on this clone: This sample also contains other DNA sequences that code for the same CDR3. The chain employs TRBV5-4 and TRBJ2-3; a possible D gene is TRBD2 (6 bases). Deletions cut 0 bases from V and 2 bases from J, with 10 bases between. This CDR3 is built from 15 residues. Germline CDR1 and CDR2: SGHNT and YYREEE (reference sequence). CDR3 amino acids: CASSLAGGLTDTQYF. CDR3 sequence (DNA): TGTGCCAGCAGCTTGGCAGGAGGGCTCACAGATACGCAGTATTTT.

V gene TRBV5-4 combines with J gene TRBJ2-1; 7 bases align to TRBD2. The length of the CDR3 is 16 residues. V shed 0 bases and J 15 bases; nucleotides not matched to a gene: 18. Germline V CDR1 and CDR2: SGHNT, YYREEE (reference sequence). CDR3 sequence (DNA): TGTGCCAGCAGCTTGGGGACTAGTTGGTCGAGTAATTCTGGGTTCTTC. Its translation is CASSLGTSWSSNSGFF.

The chain couples TRBV29-1 to TRBJ2-7; TRBD2 is a possible D gene (5 bases). The CDR3 is 11 residues long. The germline CDR1 and CDR2 sequences are SQVTM and ANQGSEA. V was shortened by 3 bases and J by 6 bases, with 9 bases between the two germline ends. The CDR3 protein is CSVDLGAEQYF. The CDR3 nucleotides are TGCAGCGTTGACTTGGGAGCCGAGCAGTACTTC.

This CDR3 is CASSFQQETQYF. The CDR3 DNA follows: TGTGCCAGCAGCTTCCAGCAAGAGACCCAGTACTTC. This rearrangement joins TRBV7-2 to TRBJ2-5; D not certain. The V end was cut by 3 bases, the J end by 2 bases, with 4 bases between. The CDR3 extends over 12 amino acids. The V gene's germline CDR1 is SGHTA and CDR2 FQGNSA.

The chain links TRBV5-1 to TRBJ1-1; D perhaps matches TRBD1 (5 bases). The CDR3 runs 17 residues. The V end lost 4 bases, the J end lost 1 base, and 20 bases lay between the germline ends. From germline, CDR1 is SGHRS and CDR2 YFSETQ. The CDR3 loop reads CASSPQGFVFGNTEAFF. DNA for the CDR3: TGCGCCAGCAGCCCTCAGGGTTTCGTGTTCGGGAACACTGAAGCTTTCTTT.

The table lists this clone with a count of one. The CDR3 nucleotides are TGTGCCAGTAGTATAGACGGGGAGTCTAGCGGGAGTGCGGATACGCAGTATTTT. Amino acids: CASSIDGESSGSADTQYF. The chain combines TRBV19 with TRBJ2-3; 10 bases fit TRBD2. Germline V gene lookup returns CDR1 LNHDA and CDR2 SQIVND (reference sequence). The CDR3 sequence is 18 residues long. V shed 0 bases, J shed 6 bases, and the junction held 12 bases outside the gene matches.

The V gene is TRBV5-5, the J gene TRBJ2-7; maybe TRBD2 (5 bases). V gave up 6 bases and J gave up 6 bases, with 16 bases separating them. The CDR3 runs to 13 residues. The germline CDR1 and CDR2 sequences are SGHKS and YYEKEE (reference sequence). CDR3 coding DNA: TGTGCCAGCAACCCATTATACGAGGGCGAGCAGTACTTC. Translating it yields CASNPLYEGEQYF.

V usage is TRBV6-1 and J usage is TRBJ2-7; 9 bases align to TRBD2. J was trimmed by 5 bases and V by 5 bases; bases with no gene match: 7. Looked up from germline, CDR1 is MNHNS and CDR2 is SASEGT. The CDR3 is made up of 14 amino acids. CDR3 coding DNA: TGTGCCAGCAGTACGGGACTAGCTTCGGACGAGCAGTACTTC. Residues: CASSTGLASDEQYF.

V and J are TRBV4-3 and TRBJ2-2; 10 positions match TRBD2. The germline CDR1 and CDR2 sequences are LGHNA and YSLEER. The CDR3 is 19 residues long. J was trimmed by 6 bases and V by 0 bases; bases with no gene match: 13. CDR3 residues: CASSQDSGRALRGSGELFF. The DNA of the CDR3 is TGCGCCAGCAGCCAAGACAGCGGGAGGGCCCTCCGAGGGTCCGGGGAGCTGTTTTTT.

This clone has only a few counts. The gene calls are TRBV29-1 and TRBJ1-4; 9 bases line up with TRBD1. The CDR3 covers 14 residues. Germline V gene data show CDR1 as SQVTM and CDR2 as ANQGSEA. The CDR3 DNA is TGCGCTAGCGAGGGGACAGGGTCTAATGAAAAACTGTTTTTT. Residues: CASEGTGSNEKLFF.

V gene TRBV2 combines with J gene TRBJ1-1; D is unresolved. This CDR3 has 14 amino acids. The V end was cut by 4 bases, the J end by 11 bases, with 20 bases between. CDR1 is SNHLY, CDR2 FYNNEI, per germline. This chain's CDR3 is CASSVRTASVWAFF. The CDR3 DNA reads TGTGCCAGCAGTGTAAGAACAGCCAGTGTTTGGGCTTTCTTT.

The rearrangement uses TRBV6-5 and TRBJ1-2; a weak D match, TRBD1 (6 bases). Trimming took 4 bases from V and 6 from J, leaving 9 bases between them. The CDR3 is 12 amino acids. Germline V gives CDR1 MNHEY, CDR2 SVGAGI. CDR3 in DNA: TGTGCCAGCAGTTTAACAGGGAATGGCTACACCTTC. It specifies CASSLTGNGYTF.

The chain employs TRBV4-1 and TRBJ2-7; TRBD1 aligns across 8 bases. The CDR3 contains 15 residues. V was pared by 0 bases and J by 3 bases, with 4 bases of the junction left unmatched. Germline values: CDR1 MGHRA, CDR2 YSYEKL. For the CDR3, the DNA is TGCGCCAGCAGCCAAGAGGGCGACAGGGGCTACGAGCAGTACTTC. It specifies CASSQEGDRGYEQYF.

As DNA, the CDR3 is TGTGCCAGTAGTGGACAGTTCTCCTCCTACGAGCAGTACTTC. Amino acids: CASSGQFSSYEQYF. The chain has TRBV19 and TRBJ2-7, with D maybe TRBD1 (6 bases). V lost 5 bases, J lost 0 bases, and 11 bases lay in between. This CDR3 is 14 amino acids long. Germline V gene lookup returns CDR1 LNHDA and CDR2 SQIVND (reference sequence).

The V call is TRBV10-3, the J call TRBJ2-1; the match to TRBD2 covers 9 bases. J lost 6 bases, V lost 2 bases, and 8 bases had no gene match. The CDR3 length is 16 residues. Looked up from germline, CDR1 is ENHRY and CDR2 is SYGVKD. The CDR3, as DNA: TGTGCCATCAGTGAGGCGGGGGGGCCGTCGGTCAATGAGCAGTTCTTC. Translating it yields CAISEAGGPSVNEQFF.

This clone has a single count. The chain uses TRBV10-3 and TRBJ2-3; 7 bases are shared with TRBD1. V trimming: 0 bases; J trimming: 8 bases; junction bases outside the gene matches: 5. CDR3 size: 14 residues. CDR1 is ENHRY and CDR2 is SYGVKD in the germline V gene. CDR3 DNA: TGTGCCATCAGTGAGTCAGGACAGGCAGGTACGCAGTATTTT. It specifies CAISESGQAGTQYF.